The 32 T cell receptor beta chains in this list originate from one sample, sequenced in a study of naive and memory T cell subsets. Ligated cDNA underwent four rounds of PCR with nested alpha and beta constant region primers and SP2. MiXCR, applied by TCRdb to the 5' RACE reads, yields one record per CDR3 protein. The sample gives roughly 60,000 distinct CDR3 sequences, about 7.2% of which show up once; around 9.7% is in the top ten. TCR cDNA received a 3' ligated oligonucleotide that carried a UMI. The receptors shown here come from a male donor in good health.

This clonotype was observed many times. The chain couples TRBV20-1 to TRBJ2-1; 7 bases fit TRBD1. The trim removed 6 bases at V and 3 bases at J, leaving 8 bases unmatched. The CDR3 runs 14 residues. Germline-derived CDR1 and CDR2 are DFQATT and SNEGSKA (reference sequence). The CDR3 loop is CSANRGPGYNEQFF. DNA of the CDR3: TGCAGTGCCAACAGGGGTCCTGGCTACAATGAGCAGTTCTTC.

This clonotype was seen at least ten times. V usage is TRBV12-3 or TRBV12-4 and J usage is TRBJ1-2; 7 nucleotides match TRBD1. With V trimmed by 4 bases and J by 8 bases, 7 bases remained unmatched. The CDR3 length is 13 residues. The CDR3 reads CASSWEGAVGYTF. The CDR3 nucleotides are TGTGCCAGCAGTTGGGAGGGGGCAGTAGGCTACACCTTC.

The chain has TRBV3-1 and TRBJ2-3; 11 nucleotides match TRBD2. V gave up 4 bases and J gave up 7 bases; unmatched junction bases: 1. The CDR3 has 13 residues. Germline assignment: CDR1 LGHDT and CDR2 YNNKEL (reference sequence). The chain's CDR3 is CASSLTSGNTQYF. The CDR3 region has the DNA TGTGCCAGCAGCCTGACTAGCGGGAATACGCAGTATTTT.

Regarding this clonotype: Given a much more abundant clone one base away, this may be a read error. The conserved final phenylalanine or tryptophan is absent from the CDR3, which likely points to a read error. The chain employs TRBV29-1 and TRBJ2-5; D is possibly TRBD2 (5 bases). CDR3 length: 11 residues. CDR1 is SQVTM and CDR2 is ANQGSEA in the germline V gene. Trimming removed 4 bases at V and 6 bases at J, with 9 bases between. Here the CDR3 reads CSVAEAQTQYL. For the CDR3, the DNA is TGCAGCGTTGCGGAGGCGCAGACCCAGTACCTC.

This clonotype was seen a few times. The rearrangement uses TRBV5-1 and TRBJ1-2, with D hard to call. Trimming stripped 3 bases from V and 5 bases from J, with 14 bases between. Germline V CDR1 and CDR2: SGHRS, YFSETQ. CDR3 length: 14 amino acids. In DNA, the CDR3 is TGCGCCAGCAGCTCGACACCGGGAACTTATGGCTACACCTTC. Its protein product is CASSSTPGTYGYTF.

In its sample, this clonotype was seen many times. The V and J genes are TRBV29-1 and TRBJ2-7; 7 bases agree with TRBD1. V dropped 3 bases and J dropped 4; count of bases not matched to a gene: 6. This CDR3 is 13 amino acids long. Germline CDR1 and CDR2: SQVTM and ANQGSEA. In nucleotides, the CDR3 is TGCAGCGTTGACGAGGGGGCGCGATACGAGCAGTACTTC. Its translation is CSVDEGARYEQYF.

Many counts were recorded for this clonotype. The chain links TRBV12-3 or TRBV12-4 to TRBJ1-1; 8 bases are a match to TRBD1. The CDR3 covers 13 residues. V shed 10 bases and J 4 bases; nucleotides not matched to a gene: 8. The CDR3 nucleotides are TGTGCCACAGGGACAGGCCGGGGCACTGAAGCTTTCTTT. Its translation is CATGTGRGTEAFF.

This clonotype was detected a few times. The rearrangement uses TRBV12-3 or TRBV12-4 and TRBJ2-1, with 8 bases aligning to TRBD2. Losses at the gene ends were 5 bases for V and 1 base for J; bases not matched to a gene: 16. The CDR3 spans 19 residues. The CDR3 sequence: CASSPILGVAGPSYNEQFF. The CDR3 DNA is TGTGCCAGCAGTCCTATCCTCGGGGTAGCGGGGCCTTCCTACAATGAGCAGTTCTTC.

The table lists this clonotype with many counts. CDR3 sequence reads: CASSQDLEQGLSSTEAFF. The CDR3 region has the DNA TGTGCCAGCAGCCAAGATTTAGAACAGGGGCTAAGTTCAACTGAAGCTTTCTTT. This chain connects TRBV3-1 to TRBJ1-1, with TRBD1 matching over 7 bases. The CDR3 runs to 18 residues. V shed 0 bases, J shed 5 bases, and the junction held 15 bases outside the gene matches. The germline CDR1 and CDR2 sequences are LGHDT and YNNKEL (reference sequence).

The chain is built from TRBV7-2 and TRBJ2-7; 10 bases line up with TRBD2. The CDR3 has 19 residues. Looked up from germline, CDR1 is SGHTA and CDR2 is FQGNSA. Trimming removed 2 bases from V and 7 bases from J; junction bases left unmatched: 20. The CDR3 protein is CASSLQLGLAGVNSREQYF. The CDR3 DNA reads TGTGCCAGCAGCTTACAACTAGGTCTAGCGGGAGTCAATTCGCGGGAGCAGTACTTC.

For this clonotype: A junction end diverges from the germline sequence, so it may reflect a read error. CDR3 sequence: CAISYLPSRVGNSPLHF. The CDR3, as DNA: TGTGCCATCAGTTACCTCCCCTCAAGAGTGGGGAATTCACCCCTCCACTTT. This sequence joins TRBV6-5 and TRBJ1-6; D call uncertain. Germline values: CDR1 MNHEY, CDR2 SVGAGI. This CDR3 comprises 17 residues.

The CDR3 region is CASSLADSPLHF. The CDR3 region has the DNA TGTGCCAGCAGCTTGGCAGATTCACCCCTCCACTTT. The chain recombines TRBV7-9 with TRBJ1-6; D is unclear. V shed 3 bases and J shed 8 bases, with 5 bases lying between them. The CDR3 sequence is 12 residues long. Per germline, CDR1 SEHNR and CDR2 FQNEAQ (reference sequence).

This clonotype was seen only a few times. CDR3 DNA sequence: TGTGCCAGCAGACGGGACAGGGTGATGACTGAAGCTTTCTTT. Its translation is CASRRDRVMTEAFF. The chain recombines TRBV6-5 with TRBJ1-1; 9 bases align to TRBD1. Germline loops: CDR1 MNHEY, CDR2 SVGAGI. The CDR3 contains 14 residues. The V segment lost 6 bases and the J segment 5 bases; nucleotides outside the gene matches: 7.

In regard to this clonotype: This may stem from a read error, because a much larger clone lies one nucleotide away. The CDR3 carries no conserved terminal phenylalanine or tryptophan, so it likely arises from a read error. CDR3 coding DNA: TGTGCCAGCAGCTTAGAACCGGCCGATCTAGAGACCCAGTACCTC. Amino acid sequence: CASSLEPADLETQYL. The rearrangement links TRBV7-9 to TRBJ2-5; D remains unclear. Germline V gene sequence: CDR1 SEHNR, CDR2 FQNEAQ (reference sequence). Trimming took 1 base from V and 4 from J, leaving 13 bases between them. The CDR3 consists of 15 residues.

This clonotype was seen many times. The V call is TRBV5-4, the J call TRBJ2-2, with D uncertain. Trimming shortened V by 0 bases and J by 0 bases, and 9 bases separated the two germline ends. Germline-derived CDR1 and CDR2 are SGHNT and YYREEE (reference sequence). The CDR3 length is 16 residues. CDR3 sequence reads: CASSLERQANTGELFF. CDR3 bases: TGTGCCAGCAGCTTGGAAAGGCAGGCGAACACCGGGGAGCTGTTTTTT.

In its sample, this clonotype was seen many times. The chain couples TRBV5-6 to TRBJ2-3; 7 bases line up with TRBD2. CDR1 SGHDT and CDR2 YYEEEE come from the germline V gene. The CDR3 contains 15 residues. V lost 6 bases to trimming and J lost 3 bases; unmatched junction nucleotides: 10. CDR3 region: CASTPTGGGTDTQYF. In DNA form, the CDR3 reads TGTGCCAGCACCCCGACGGGCGGGGGAACAGATACGCAGTATTTT.

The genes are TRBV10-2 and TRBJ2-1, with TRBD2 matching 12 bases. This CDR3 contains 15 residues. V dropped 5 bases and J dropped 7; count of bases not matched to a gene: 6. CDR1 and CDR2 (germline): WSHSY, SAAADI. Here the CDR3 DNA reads TGCGCCAGCAGTTACACTAGCGGGAGGCCTAATGAGCAGTTCTTC. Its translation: CASSYTSGRPNEQFF.

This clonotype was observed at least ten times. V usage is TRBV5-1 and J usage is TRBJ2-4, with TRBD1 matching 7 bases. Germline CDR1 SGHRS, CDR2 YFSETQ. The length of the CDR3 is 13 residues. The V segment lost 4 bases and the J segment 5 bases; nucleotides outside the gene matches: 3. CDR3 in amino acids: CASSPGTENIQYF. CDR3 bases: TGCGCCAGCAGCCCCGGGACAGAAAACATTCAGTACTTC.

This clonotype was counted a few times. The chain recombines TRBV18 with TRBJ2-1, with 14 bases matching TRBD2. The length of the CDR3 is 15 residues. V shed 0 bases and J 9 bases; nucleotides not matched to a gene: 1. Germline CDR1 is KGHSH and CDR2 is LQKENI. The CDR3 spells CASSPPGLAGAEQFF. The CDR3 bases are TGTGCCAGCTCACCACCGGGACTAGCGGGAGCTGAGCAGTTCTTC.

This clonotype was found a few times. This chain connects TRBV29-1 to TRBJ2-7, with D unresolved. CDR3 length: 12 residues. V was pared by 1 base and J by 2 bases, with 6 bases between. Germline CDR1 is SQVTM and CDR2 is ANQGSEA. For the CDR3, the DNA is TGCAGCGTTGAAGGGCAGGCCTACGAGCAGTACTTC. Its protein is CSVEGQAYEQYF.

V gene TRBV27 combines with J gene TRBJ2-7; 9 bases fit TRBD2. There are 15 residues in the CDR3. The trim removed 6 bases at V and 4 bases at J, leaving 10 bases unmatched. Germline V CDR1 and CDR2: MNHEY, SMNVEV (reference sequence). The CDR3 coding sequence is TGTGCCAGCAGGCCCAGTAGCGGGAGAGGTTACGAGCAGTACTTC. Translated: CASRPSSGRGYEQYF.

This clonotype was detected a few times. CDR3: CATSDHTSPEQFF. The CDR3 nucleotides are TGTGCCACCAGTGACCATACTAGCCCTGAGCAGTTCTTC. The chain couples TRBV24-1 to TRBJ2-1; TRBD2 is a possible D gene (6 bases). V lost 4 bases, J lost 9 bases, and 12 bases lay in between. Germline V gene data show CDR1 as KGHDR and CDR2 as SFDVKD. The CDR3 contains 13 residues.

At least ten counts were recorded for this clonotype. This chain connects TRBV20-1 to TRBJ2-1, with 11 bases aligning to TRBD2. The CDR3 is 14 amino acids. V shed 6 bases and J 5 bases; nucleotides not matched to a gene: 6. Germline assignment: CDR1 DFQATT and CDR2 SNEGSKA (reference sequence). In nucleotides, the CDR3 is TGCAGTGCGCAACCGGGACTAGCGGACAATGAGCAGTTCTTC. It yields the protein CSAQPGLADNEQFF.

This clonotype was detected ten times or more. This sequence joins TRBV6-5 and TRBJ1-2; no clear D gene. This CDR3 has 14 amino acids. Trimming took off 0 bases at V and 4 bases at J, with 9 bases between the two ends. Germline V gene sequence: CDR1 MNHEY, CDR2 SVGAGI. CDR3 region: CASSYSSGFYGYTF. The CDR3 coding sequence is TGTGCCAGCAGTTACTCCTCCGGGTTCTATGGCTACACCTTC.

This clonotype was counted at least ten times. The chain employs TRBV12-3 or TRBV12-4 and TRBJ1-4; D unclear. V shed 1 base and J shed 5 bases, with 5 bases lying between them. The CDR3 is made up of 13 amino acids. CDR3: CASSLGVNEKLFF. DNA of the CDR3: TGTGCCAGCAGTTTAGGGGTGAATGAAAAACTGTTTTTT.

The CDR3 loop reads CATSRHGGGGIAEQYF. The CDR3 DNA is TGTGCCACCAGCAGACACGGGGGGGGAGGCATCGCGGAGCAGTACTTC. The rearrangement joins TRBV15 to TRBJ2-7; 8 bases are a match to TRBD2. J gave up 7 bases and V 2 bases, and 13 bases lay outside the gene matches. CDR3 size: 16 residues. Germline CDR1 reads LNHNV; CDR2 reads YYDKDF (reference sequence). Looking up the rest from reference TRBV15 and TRBJ2-7 gives the full variable domain: DAMVIQNPRYQVTQFGKPVTLSCSQTLNHNVMYWYQQKSSQAPKLLFHYYDKDFNNEADTPDNFQSRRPNTSFCFLDIRSPGLGDTAMYLCATSRHGGGGIAEQYFGPGTRLTVT.

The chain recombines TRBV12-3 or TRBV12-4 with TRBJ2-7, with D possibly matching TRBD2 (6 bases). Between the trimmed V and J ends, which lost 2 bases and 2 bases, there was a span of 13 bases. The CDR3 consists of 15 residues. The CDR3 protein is CASSLWGGITYEQYF. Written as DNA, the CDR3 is TGTGCCAGCAGTTTATGGGGCGGGATAACCTACGAGCAGTACTTC.

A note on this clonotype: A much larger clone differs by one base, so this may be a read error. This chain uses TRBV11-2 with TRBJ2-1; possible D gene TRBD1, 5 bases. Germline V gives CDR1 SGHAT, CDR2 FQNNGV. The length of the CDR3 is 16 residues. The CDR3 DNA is TGTGCCAGCAGCTTAGGGCCCCCCCGCAGGGCAAATGGGCAGTTCTTC. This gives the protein CASSLGPPRRANGQFF.

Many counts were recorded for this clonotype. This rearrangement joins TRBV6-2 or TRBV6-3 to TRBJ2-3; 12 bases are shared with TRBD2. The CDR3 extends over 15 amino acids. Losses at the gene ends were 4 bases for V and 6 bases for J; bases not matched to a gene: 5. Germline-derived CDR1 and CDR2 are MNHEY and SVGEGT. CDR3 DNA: TGTGCCAGCAGTTGGTCTAGCGGGGGGGCCGATACGCAGTATTTT. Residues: CASSWSSGGADTQYF.

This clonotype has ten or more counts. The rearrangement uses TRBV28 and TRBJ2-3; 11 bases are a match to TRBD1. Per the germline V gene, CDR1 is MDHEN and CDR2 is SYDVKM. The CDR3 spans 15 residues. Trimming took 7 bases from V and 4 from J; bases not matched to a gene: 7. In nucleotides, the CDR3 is TGTGCCAGCAACGACCCGGGACAGGGGGCAGATACGCAGTATTTT. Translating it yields CASNDPGQGADTQYF.

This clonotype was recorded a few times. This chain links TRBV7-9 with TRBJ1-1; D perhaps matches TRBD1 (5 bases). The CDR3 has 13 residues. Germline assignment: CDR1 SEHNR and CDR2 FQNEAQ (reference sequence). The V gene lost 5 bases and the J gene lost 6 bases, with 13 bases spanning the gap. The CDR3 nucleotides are TGTGCCAGCAGCCTAGGGGCCGGGGCTGAAGCTTTCTTT. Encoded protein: CASSLGAGAEAFF.

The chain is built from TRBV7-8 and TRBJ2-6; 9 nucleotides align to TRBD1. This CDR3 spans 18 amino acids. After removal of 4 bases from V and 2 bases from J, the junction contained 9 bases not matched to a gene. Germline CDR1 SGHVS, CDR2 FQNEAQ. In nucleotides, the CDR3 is TGTGCCAGCAGCTCCCGCGGACAGGGGAAGGCTGGGGCCAACGTCCTGACTTTC. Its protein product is CASSSRGQGKAGANVLTF.